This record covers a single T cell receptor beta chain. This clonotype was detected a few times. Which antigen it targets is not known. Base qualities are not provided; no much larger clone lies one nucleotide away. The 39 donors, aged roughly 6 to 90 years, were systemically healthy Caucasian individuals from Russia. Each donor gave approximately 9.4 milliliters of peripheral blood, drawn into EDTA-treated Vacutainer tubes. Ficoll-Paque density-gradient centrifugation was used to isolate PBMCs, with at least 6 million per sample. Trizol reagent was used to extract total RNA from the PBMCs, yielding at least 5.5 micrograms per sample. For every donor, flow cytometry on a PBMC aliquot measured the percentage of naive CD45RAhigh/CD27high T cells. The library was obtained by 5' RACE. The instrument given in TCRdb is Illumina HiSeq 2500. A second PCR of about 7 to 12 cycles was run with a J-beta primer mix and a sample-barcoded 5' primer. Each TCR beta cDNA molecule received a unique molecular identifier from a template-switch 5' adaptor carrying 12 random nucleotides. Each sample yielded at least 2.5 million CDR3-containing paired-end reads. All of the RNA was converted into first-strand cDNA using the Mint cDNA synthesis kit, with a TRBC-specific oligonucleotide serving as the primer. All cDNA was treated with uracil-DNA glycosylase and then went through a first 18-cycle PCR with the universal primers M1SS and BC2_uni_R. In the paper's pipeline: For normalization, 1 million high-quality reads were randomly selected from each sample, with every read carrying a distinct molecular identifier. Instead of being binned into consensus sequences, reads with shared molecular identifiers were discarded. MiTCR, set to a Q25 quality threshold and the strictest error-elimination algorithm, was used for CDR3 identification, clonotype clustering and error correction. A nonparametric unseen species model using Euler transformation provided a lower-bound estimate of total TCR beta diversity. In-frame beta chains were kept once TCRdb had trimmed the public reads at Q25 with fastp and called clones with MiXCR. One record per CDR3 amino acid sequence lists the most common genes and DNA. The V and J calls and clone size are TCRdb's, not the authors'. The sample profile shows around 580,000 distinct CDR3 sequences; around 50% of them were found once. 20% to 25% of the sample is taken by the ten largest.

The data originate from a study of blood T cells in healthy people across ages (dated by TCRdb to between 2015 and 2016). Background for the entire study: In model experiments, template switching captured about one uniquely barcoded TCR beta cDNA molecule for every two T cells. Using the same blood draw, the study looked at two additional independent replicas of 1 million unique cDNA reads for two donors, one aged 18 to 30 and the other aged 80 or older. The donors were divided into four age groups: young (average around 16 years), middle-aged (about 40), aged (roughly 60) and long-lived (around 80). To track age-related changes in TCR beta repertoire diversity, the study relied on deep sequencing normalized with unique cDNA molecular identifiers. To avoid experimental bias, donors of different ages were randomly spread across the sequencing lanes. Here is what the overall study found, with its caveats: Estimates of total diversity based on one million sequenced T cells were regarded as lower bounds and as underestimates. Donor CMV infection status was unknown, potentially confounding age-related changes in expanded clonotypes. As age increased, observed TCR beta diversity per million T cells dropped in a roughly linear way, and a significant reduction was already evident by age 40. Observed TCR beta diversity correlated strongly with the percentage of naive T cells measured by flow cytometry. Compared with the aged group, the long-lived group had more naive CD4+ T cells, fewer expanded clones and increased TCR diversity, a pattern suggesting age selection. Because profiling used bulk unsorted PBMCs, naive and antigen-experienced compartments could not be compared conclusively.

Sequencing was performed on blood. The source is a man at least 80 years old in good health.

The DNA is as follows: TGTGCCTCCCTGTCAGGGACGAACACCGGGGAGCTGTTTTTT. Its translation reads: CASLSGTNTGELFF. This chain is built from TRBV10-3 and TRBJ2-2; a tentative D match to TRBD1 spans 5 bases. V sheds 11 bases and J sheds 0 bases, leaving 13 bases between their ends. Inclusive of the bounding cysteine and phenylalanine, the CDR3 is 14 residues long. Left in the record is the CDR3 DNA by itself, 42 bases read in frame from the first base. Per the germline V gene, ENHRY is the CDR1 and SYGVKD is the CDR2.